This T cell receptor (beta chain) is from a study of response to subunit inactivated influenza vaccine. Findings and caveats of the study: Only a handful of new T cells, the authors suggested, are recruited with each seasonal influenza vaccination.

TCRdb re-called the RT-PCR reads through MiXCR, storing one row per CDR3 protein. The sample shows approximately 700,000 distinct CDR3 sequences, around 14% of them seen only once. In the case of this clonotype: No antigen is known for it.

Germline lookup yields CDR1 SGHAT and CDR2 FQDESV (reference sequence). The V end was cut by 5 bases, the J end by 6 bases, with 17 bases between. The CDR3 has 14 residues. This TCR was sampled from a man aged 50 to 60 who received an inactivated influenza vaccine. The gene calls are TRBV11-1 and TRBJ2-7; either TRBD1 or TRBD2 may fit D (5 bases each). Sequenced here: PBMCs from blood, sampled roughly 12 days after vaccination. The CDR3 here is CASSPRDRRFEQYF. The CDR3 DNA reads as TGTGCCAGCAGCCCACGGGACCGACGATTCGAGCAGTACTTC.